The 30 T cell receptor beta chains reported below all come from one sample, sequenced in a study of T cell responses to AZD1222 COVID-19 vaccine. Produced via immunoSEQ multiplex PCR; TCRdb's table is partial and in-frame only. The sample records about 140,000 clones, approximately 87% being singletons. This specimen consisted of peripheral blood, obtained 28 days after the second AZD1222 dose. The receptors shown here come from an adult who received the AZD1222 COVID-19 vaccine.

V usage is TRBV29-1 and J usage is TRBJ1-1; 7 bases are shared with TRBD1. The CDR3 is 13 residues long. The junction had 5 bases not matched to a gene; V was cut back by 7 bases and J by 0 bases. Germline assignment: CDR1 SQVTM and CDR2 ANQGSEA. For the CDR3, the DNA is TGCAGCGCCGCGGGACAGCTGAACACTGAAGCTTTCTTT. Its translation: CSAAGQLNTEAFF.

This sequence joins TRBV6-5 and TRBJ1-1; D is ambiguous. The CDR3 is 11 residues long. Germline V gene lookup returns CDR1 MNHEY and CDR2 SVGAGI. Trimming stripped 3 bases from V and 7 bases from J, with 6 bases between. CDR3 sequence (DNA): TGTGCCAGCAGTTATCAGCATGAAGCTTTCTTT. This codes for CASSYQHEAFF.

The chain links TRBV24-1 to TRBJ2-2; D call uncertain. Trimming stripped 8 bases from V and 0 bases from J, with 6 bases between. Germline V CDR1 and CDR2: KGHDR, SFDVKD. The CDR3 is 13 residues long. CDR3 residues: CATMYANTGELFF. The DNA for the CDR3 is TGTGCCACCATGTACGCGAACACCGGGGAGCTGTTTTTT.

The J gene is TRBJ2-2, the V gene TRBV5-4; 12 nucleotides align to TRBD2. Germline CDR1 is SGHNT and CDR2 is YYREEE (reference sequence). This CDR3 has 18 amino acids. V dropped 1 base and J dropped 4; count of bases not matched to a gene: 8. This CDR3 is CASSLLRLAGAGTGELFF. The CDR3 region has the DNA TGTGCCAGCAGCTTGTTGAGACTAGCGGGAGCGGGCACCGGGGAGCTGTTTTTT.

This chain links TRBV6-5 with TRBJ2-1, with 7 bases fitting TRBD2. The germline V gene has CDR1 MNHEY and CDR2 SVGAGI. The CDR3 runs 13 residues. With 6 bases clipped from V and 8 bases from J, the junction kept 7 bases outside the gene matches. As DNA, the CDR3 is TGTGCCAGCAGACGGGGGAGGGTGGATGAGCAGTTCTTC. It is translated as CASRRGRVDEQFF.

The genes are TRBV7-2 and TRBJ2-7; D is perhaps TRBD1 (6 bases). The CDR3 length is 14 residues. Germline V gene data show CDR1 as SGHTA and CDR2 as FQGNSA. V dropped 6 bases and J dropped 0 bases, with 12 bases sitting between them. The CDR3 nucleotides read TGTGCCAGCAGGGGGGCGGGCCGCTCCTACGAGCAGTACTTC. Translating gives CASRGAGRSYEQYF. Variable domain in full (rest from reference TRBV7-2 and TRBJ2-7): GAGVSQSPSNKVTEKGKDVELRCDPISGHTALYWYRQSLGQGLEFLIYFQGNSAPDKSGLPSDRFSAERTGGSVSTLTIQRTQQEDSAVYLCASRGAGRSYEQYFGPGTRLTVT.

The chain recombines TRBV3-1 (or the pseudogene TRBV3-2) with TRBJ1-2; D unclear. The germline V gene encodes CDR1 LGHDT and CDR2 YNNKEL (reference sequence). This CDR3 region has 15 residues. The V and J ends lost 4 bases and 4 bases respectively, with 16 bases between them. Written as DNA, the CDR3 is TGTGCCAGCAGCCTAGCGTTAAGGCGCAGCTATGGCTACACCTTC. It yields the protein CASSLALRRSYGYTF.

The chain recombines TRBV27 with TRBJ2-3, with TRBD2 matching over 12 bases. The CDR3 length is 20 residues. V was pared by 3 bases and J by 0 bases, with 13 bases of the junction left unmatched. Per the germline V gene, CDR1 is MNHEY and CDR2 is SMNVEV (reference sequence). As DNA, the CDR3 is TGTGCCAGCAGTTTCCGCTACGCTAGCGGGGGGGTTTCTAGCACAGATACGCAGTATTTT. Translation: CASSFRYASGGVSSTDTQYF.

This chain links TRBV19 with TRBJ2-6; 7 nucleotides align to TRBD1. Per germline, CDR1 LNHDA and CDR2 SQIVND (reference sequence). Losses at the gene ends were 9 bases for V and 3 bases for J; bases not matched to a gene: 2. The CDR3 runs to 13 residues. DNA of the CDR3: TGTGCCAGCGGACAGGTTGGGGCCAACGTCCTGACTTTC. This encodes CASGQVGANVLTF.

V is TRBV19 and J is TRBJ1-2; 9 bases are a match to TRBD1. Unmatched junction bases numbered 14, after V lost 2 bases and J lost 4 bases. The CDR3 spans 18 residues. Looked up from germline, CDR1 is LNHDA and CDR2 is SQIVND (reference sequence). The CDR3 DNA reads as TGTGCCAGTAGTATATCCCTTGGGGGACAGGGTATCCTCTATGGCTACACCTTC. Amino acid sequence: CASSISLGGQGILYGYTF.

The gene calls are TRBV3-1 (or the pseudogene TRBV3-2) and TRBJ1-4, with 7 positions matching TRBD1. Germline loops: CDR1 LGHDT, CDR2 YNNKEL (reference sequence). V gave up 5 bases and J gave up 0 bases; unmatched junction bases: 9. The CDR3 extends over 17 amino acids. The CDR3 reads CASSTGTEHATNEKLFF. The DNA for the CDR3 is TGTGCCAGCAGCACGGGGACAGAACATGCAACTAATGAAAAACTGTTTTTT.

The chain links TRBV5-4 to TRBJ2-7, with D perhaps assigned TRBD1 or TRBD2 (5 bases each). This CDR3 is built from 14 residues. Trimming took off 9 bases at V and 3 bases at J, with 19 bases between the two ends. Per germline, CDR1 SGHNT and CDR2 YYREEE (reference sequence). As DNA, the CDR3 is TGTGCCACAAAACGGGGCCAAGGAGGCTACGAGCAGTACTTC. Amino acids: CATKRGQGGYEQYF. Looking up the rest from reference TRBV5-4 and TRBJ2-7 gives the full variable domain: ETGVTQSPTHLIKTRGQQVTLRCSSQSGHNTVSWYQQALGQGPQFIFQYYREEENGRGNFPPRFSGLQFPNYSSELNVNALELDDSALYLCATKRGQGGYEQYFGPGTRLTVT.

The J gene is TRBJ2-7, the V gene TRBV6-1; possibly TRBD1 for D (6 bases). Trimming took 3 bases from V and 0 from J, leaving 15 bases between them. Looked up from germline, CDR1 is MNHNS and CDR2 is SASEGT. The CDR3 contains 16 residues. The chain's CDR3 is CASSDRGRPNSYEQYV. The CDR3 DNA reads as TGTGCCAGCAGTGACAGGGGACGACCAAACTCCTACGAGCAGTACGTC.

This sequence joins TRBV29-1 and TRBJ2-5; 7 bases are a match to TRBD1. Trimming took 8 bases from V and 4 from J; bases not matched to a gene: 16. The CDR3 runs to 15 residues. Per the germline V gene, CDR1 is SQVTM and CDR2 is ANQGSEA. CDR3 coding DNA: TGCAGCCCCATTGCGCGACAGGGTGGAGGAGAGACCCAGTACTTC. This codes for CSPIARQGGGETQYF.

The V gene is TRBV28, the J gene TRBJ1-3; D gene unclear. V gave up 3 bases and J gave up 4 bases, with 19 bases separating them. Germline V gene lookup returns CDR1 MDHEN and CDR2 SYDVKM. This CDR3 is built from 17 residues. The CDR3 DNA reads TGTGCCAGCAGTTTCCGGGCCGAGAAAAGGTCGGGAAACACCATATATTTT. It is translated as CASSFRAEKRSGNTIYF.

This chain uses TRBV28 with TRBJ2-6; 8 bases fit TRBD2. Trimming at V came to 4 bases and at J to 2 bases, leaving 1 base not matched to a gene. From germline, CDR1 is MDHEN and CDR2 SYDVKM. The CDR3 contains 15 residues. CDR3 nucleotides: TGTGCCAGCAGTTCGGGGGGGGCTGGGGCCAACGTCCTGACTTTC. This encodes CASSSGGAGANVLTF.

The chain is built from TRBV27 and TRBJ2-1, with a weak D call TRBD1 (6 bases). Germline-derived CDR1 and CDR2 are MNHEY and SMNVEV (reference sequence). This CDR3 comprises 19 residues. Trimming removed 2 bases from V and 4 bases from J, with 24 bases in between. Written as DNA, the CDR3 is TGTGCCAGCAGTTTAGGTGGGACACCTGACCCGAGGTCGTACAATGAGCAGTTCTTC. Its translation is CASSLGGTPDPRSYNEQFF.

The chain links TRBV4-1 to TRBJ1-3; D is ambiguous. V was cut by 4 bases and J by 0 bases, with 7 bases left in between. The CDR3 sequence is 14 residues long. Germline assignment: CDR1 MGHRA and CDR2 YSYEKL. Here the CDR3 reads CASSRSFSGNTIYF. The CDR3, as DNA: TGCGCCAGCAGCCGTTCTTTCTCTGGAAACACCATATATTTT.

The genes are TRBV7-9 and TRBJ1-1; D is possibly TRBD1 (5 bases). V shed 5 bases and J shed 5 bases, with 12 bases lying between them. Germline loops: CDR1 SEHNR, CDR2 FQNEAQ (reference sequence). This CDR3 is built from 13 residues. CDR3 nucleotides: TGTGCCAGCAGCGCCATCGGGGGGACTGAAGCTTTCTTT. This gives the protein CASSAIGGTEAFF.

The chain links TRBV7-3 to TRBJ1-2; D is perhaps TRBD1 (5 bases). The CDR3 loop spans 16 amino acids. V was shortened by 3 bases and J by 1 base, with 15 bases between the two germline ends. The germline V gene has CDR1 SGHTA and CDR2 FQGTGA. The chain's CDR3 is CASSLGGAERNYGYTF. The CDR3 DNA follows: TGTGCCAGCAGCTTGGGAGGGGCAGAGCGTAACTATGGCTACACCTTC.

This sequence joins TRBV7-2 and TRBJ1-1, with D possibly matching TRBD1 (5 bases). This CDR3 is built from 14 residues. The V gene's germline CDR1 is SGHTA and CDR2 FQGNSA. Deletions cut 6 bases from V and 0 bases from J, with 11 bases between. The CDR3 DNA sequence: TGTGCCAGCAGAGAGCGACAGATGAACACTGAAGCTTTCTTT. Translating gives CASRERQMNTEAFF.

The chain combines TRBV30 with TRBJ1-1; D is possibly TRBD1 (5 bases). The V and J ends lost 7 bases and 6 bases respectively, with 15 bases between them. The CDR3 is 12 amino acids. Looked up from germline, CDR1 is GTSNPN and CDR2 is SVGIG (reference sequence). CDR3 coding DNA: TGTGCCTCCGTCGGGGGTGGTGCTGAAGCTTTCTTT. Translated, it gives CASVGGGAEAFF.

The rearrangement joins TRBV28 to TRBJ2-3; weak D call: TRBD1 (6 bases). There are 15 residues in the CDR3. The V gene's germline CDR1 is MDHEN and CDR2 SYDVKM. V was clipped by 10 bases and J by 0 bases, with 17 bases between them. CDR3 nucleotides: TGTGCCACCCTTAGACAGGCCGCTAGCACAGATACGCAGTATTTT. Its protein product is CATLRQAASTDTQYF.

V is TRBV28 and J is TRBJ2-1; 9 bases are a match to TRBD1. This CDR3 comprises 15 residues. Germline-derived CDR1 and CDR2 are MDHEN and SYDVKM. V was clipped by 7 bases and J by 3 bases; unmatched bases: 7. CDR3 residues: CASKPRDRVYNEQFF. CDR3 in DNA: TGTGCCAGCAAGCCCCGGGACAGGGTCTACAATGAGCAGTTCTTC. Combining the CDR3 with reference TRBV28 and TRBJ2-1 gives the whole variable domain DVKVTQSSRYLVKRTGEKVFLECVQDMDHENMFWYRQDPGLGLRLIYFSYDVKMKEKGDIPEGYSVSREKKERFSLILESASTNQTSMYLCASKPRDRVYNEQFFGPGTRLTVL.

The gene calls are TRBV23-1 and TRBJ2-7; D unclear. TRBV23-1 is sorted into the ORF group, with uncertain function. V lost 1 base, J lost 1 base, and 14 bases lay in between. CDR3 length: 16 amino acids. The chain's CDR3 is CASSQWFAPLSYEQYV. The CDR3 DNA reads TGCGCCAGCAGTCAATGGTTCGCTCCCCTTTCCTACGAGCAGTACGTC.

Written as DNA, the CDR3 is TGTGCCAGCTCACCAGGGCAGGTCGGGACTGAAGCTTTCTTT. This codes for CASSPGQVGTEAFF. The V and J genes are TRBV18 and TRBJ1-1, with D unresolved. Germline V gene data show CDR1 as KGHSH and CDR2 as LQKENI. V gave up 2 bases and J gave up 5 bases, with 12 bases separating them. CDR3 length equals 14 residues. Filled out from reference TRBV18 and TRBJ1-1, the complete variable domain reads NAGVMQNPRHLVRRRGQEARLRCSPMKGHSHVYWYRQLPEEGLKFMVYLQKENIIDESGMPKERFSAEFPKEGPSILRIQQVVRGDSAAYFCASSPGQVGTEAFFGQGTRLTVV.

This rearrangement joins TRBV6-2 or TRBV6-3 to TRBJ2-2, with D possibly being TRBD1 or TRBD2 (5 bases each). Germline loops: CDR1 MNHEY, CDR2 SVGEGT. Trimming removed 0 bases from V and 2 bases from J, with 10 bases in between. The CDR3 length is 16 residues. DNA for the CDR3: TGTGCCAGCAGTTACTCGGGGCTAGCAAACACCGGGGAGCTGTTTTTT. It translates to CASSYSGLANTGELFF.

A single count supports this clone. This chain links TRBV30 with TRBJ2-1; no reliable D call. Germline loops: CDR1 GTSNPN, CDR2 SVGIG (reference sequence). The CDR3 runs to 14 residues. With 4 bases removed from V and 0 bases from J, the gap between germline ends came to 10 bases. The CDR3 DNA follows: TGTGCCTGGACGAGCGTTAGCTCCTACAATGAGCAGTTCTTC. Translation gives CAWTSVSSYNEQFF.

V and J are TRBV19 and TRBJ2-2; the match to TRBD2 covers 8 bases. The CDR3 has 15 amino acids. Losses at the gene ends were 7 bases for V and 3 bases for J; bases not matched to a gene: 7. CDR1 and CDR2 from the germline V gene are LNHDA and SQIVND (reference sequence). CDR3 in amino acids: CASKTGGRYTGELFF. CDR3 coding DNA: TGTGCCAGTAAGACGGGGGGGCGTTACACCGGGGAGCTGTTTTTT.

The chain recombines TRBV11-2 with TRBJ2-7, with 8 bases fitting TRBD1. CDR1 and CDR2 (germline): SGHAT, FQNNGV. The CDR3 spans 13 residues. The junction had 6 bases not matched to a gene; V was cut back by 6 bases and J by 5 bases. The CDR3, as DNA: TGTGCCAGCAGACGGACAGGGAGGAACGAGCAGTACTTC. It translates to CASRRTGRNEQYF.